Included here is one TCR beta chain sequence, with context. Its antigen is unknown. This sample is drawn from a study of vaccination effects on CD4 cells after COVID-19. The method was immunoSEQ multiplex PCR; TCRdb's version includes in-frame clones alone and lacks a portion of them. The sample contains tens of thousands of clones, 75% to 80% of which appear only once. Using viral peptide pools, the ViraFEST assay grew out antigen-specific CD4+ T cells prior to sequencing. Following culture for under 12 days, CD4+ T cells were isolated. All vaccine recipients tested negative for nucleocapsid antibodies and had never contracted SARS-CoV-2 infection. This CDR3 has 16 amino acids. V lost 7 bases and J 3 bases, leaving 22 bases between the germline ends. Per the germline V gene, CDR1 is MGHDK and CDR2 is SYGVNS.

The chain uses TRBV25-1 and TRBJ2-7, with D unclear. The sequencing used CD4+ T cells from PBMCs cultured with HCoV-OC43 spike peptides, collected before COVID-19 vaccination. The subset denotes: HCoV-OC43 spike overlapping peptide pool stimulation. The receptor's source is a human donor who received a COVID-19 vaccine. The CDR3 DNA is TGTGCCAGCACTATTTTACCCAAAGGCCAATTCTACGAGCAGTACGTC. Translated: CASTILPKGQFYEQYV.